The clone carrying this T cell receptor (beta chain) showed up just a few times. Profiled with immunoSEQ multiplex PCR; TCRdb holds only in-frame clones, not every one. Of more than 75,000 clones detected, 83% appear once; the ten largest clones hold approximately 1.4%. This CDR3 has 14 amino acids. Trimming took off 1 base at V and 4 bases at J, with 11 bases between the two ends. CDR1 and CDR2 from the germline V gene are LGHNA and YNFKEQ. The sample belongs to a study of T cell responses to AZD1222 COVID-19 vaccine. The TCR originated in an adult who received the AZD1222 COVID-19 vaccine. The chain links TRBV4-2 to TRBJ2-7; D possibly uses TRBD1 or TRBD2 (5 bases each). Source: peripheral blood, taken 28 days after the second AZD1222 dose. CDR3: CASSQGQGDYEQYF. Here the CDR3 DNA reads TGTGCCAGCAGCCAAGGCCAGGGAGATTACGAGCAGTACTTC.